This is a list of T cell receptor beta chains from one sample in a study of control samples from healthy donors and cancer patients. Produced via immunoSEQ multiplex PCR; TCRdb's table is partial and in-frame only. The table lists about 98,000 clones, around 82% of them singletons. What was sequenced was blood. These receptors all come from a man aged 60 to 69 in good health. The CDR3 runs from the conserved cysteine through the conserved F or W. The order of the fields is CDR3 DNA, CDR3 protein, J gene, V gene, D gene, clone size. D genes are given only for firm matches. For some rows the clone size is stated as once, few or many, or as a class when expanded; others skip it.

cdr3_nt: TGTGCCAGCAGCCACATTACCAGGAGGGGTGGGGGCAATCAGCCCCAGCATTTT
cdr3_aa: CASSHITRRGGGNQPQHF
j_call: TRBJ1-5
v_call: TRBV6-7
d_call: -
clone_size: -

cdr3_nt: TGTGCCAGCCGGACTAGCGGGAGGGAAGAGACCCAGTACTTC
cdr3_aa: CASRTSGREETQYF
j_call: TRBJ2-5
v_call: TRBV6-5
d_call: TRBD2
clone_size: few

cdr3_nt: TGTGCCAGTAGTATAGATTTTTACAGGGGAACCTACGAGCAGTACTTC
cdr3_aa: CASSIDFYRGTYEQYF
j_call: TRBJ2-7
v_call: TRBV19
d_call: TRBD1
clone_size: -

cdr3_nt: TGTGCCAGTCAGAAGTCACAGGCGGTCGCCGGGGAGCTGTTTTTT
cdr3_aa: CASQKSQAVAGELFF
j_call: TRBJ2-2
v_call: TRBV6-5
d_call: -
clone_size: -

cdr3_nt: TGTGCCTGGAGGACGGGAAAACGACTAATGAACACTGAAGCTTTCTTT
cdr3_aa: CAWRTGKRLMNTEAFF
j_call: TRBJ1-1
v_call: TRBV30
d_call: -
clone_size: -

cdr3_nt: TGTGCCAGCAGCCTTAGCCGGCGGGGGATCCAAGAGACCCAGTACTTC
cdr3_aa: CASSLSRRGIQETQYF
j_call: TRBJ2-5
v_call: TRBV3-1/TRBV3-2
d_call: TRBD2
clone_size: -

cdr3_nt: TGTGCCAGCAGCAAGCTTGACAGGGCCGAGGAGGAAAAACTGTTTTTT
cdr3_aa: CASSKLDRAEEEKLFF
j_call: TRBJ1-4
v_call: TRBV21-1
d_call: -
clone_size: -

cdr3_nt: TGTGCCAGCACGGGGGAATCAGATACGCAGTATTTT
cdr3_aa: CASTGESDTQYF
j_call: TRBJ2-3
v_call: TRBV6-5
d_call: -
clone_size: -

cdr3_nt: TGCGCCAGCAGCTTACCACCGGGACTAGCGAACACCGGGGAGCTGTTTTTT
cdr3_aa: CASSLPPGLANTGELFF
j_call: TRBJ2-2
v_call: TRBV5-1
d_call: TRBD2
clone_size: -

cdr3_nt: TGTGCCAGCTCACCCGGGACCCCCTCATCATCCGAGCAGTACTTC
cdr3_aa: CASSPGTPSSSEQYF
j_call: TRBJ2-7
v_call: TRBV18
d_call: -
clone_size: -

cdr3_nt: TGTGCCAGCAGCGCCTCCGAATCTAGCGGGAGTTTCTATGAGCAGTTCTTC
cdr3_aa: CASSASESSGSFYEQFF
j_call: TRBJ2-1
v_call: TRBV9
d_call: TRBD2
clone_size: -